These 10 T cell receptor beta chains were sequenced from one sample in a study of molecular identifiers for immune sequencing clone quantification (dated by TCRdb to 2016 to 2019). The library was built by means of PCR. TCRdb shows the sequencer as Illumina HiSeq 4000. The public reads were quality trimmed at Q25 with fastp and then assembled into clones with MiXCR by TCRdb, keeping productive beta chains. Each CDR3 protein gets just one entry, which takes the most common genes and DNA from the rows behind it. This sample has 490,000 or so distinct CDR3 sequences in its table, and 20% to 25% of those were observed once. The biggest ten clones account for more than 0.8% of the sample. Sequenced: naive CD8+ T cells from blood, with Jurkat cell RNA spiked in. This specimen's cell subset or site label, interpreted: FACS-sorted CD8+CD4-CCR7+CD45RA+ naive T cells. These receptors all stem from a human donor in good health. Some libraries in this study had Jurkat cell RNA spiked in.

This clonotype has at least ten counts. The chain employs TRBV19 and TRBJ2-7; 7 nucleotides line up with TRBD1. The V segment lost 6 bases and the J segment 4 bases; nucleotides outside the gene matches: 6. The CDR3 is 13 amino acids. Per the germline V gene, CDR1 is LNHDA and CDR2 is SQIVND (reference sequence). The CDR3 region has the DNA TGTGCCAGTAGCGGTCCCAGGGGGTACGAGCAGTACTTC. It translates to CASSGPRGYEQYF.

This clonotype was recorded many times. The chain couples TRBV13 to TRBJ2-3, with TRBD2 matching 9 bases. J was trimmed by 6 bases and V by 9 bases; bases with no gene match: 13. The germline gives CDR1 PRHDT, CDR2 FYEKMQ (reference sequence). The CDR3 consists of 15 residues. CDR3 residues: CASTERGASMDTQYF. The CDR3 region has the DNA TGTGCCAGTACGGAGCGGGGGGCGTCAATGGATACGCAGTATTTT.

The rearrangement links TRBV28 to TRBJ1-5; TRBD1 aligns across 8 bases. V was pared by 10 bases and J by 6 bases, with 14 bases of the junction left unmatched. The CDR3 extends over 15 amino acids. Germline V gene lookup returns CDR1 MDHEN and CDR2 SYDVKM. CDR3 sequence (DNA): TGTGCCACCCAAAGGGGACCAGGGGGCACTCAGCCCCAGCATTTT. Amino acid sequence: CATQRGPGGTQPQHF.

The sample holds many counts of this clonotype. Written as DNA, the CDR3 is TGTGCCAGCAGCTTAGTCGGCGGAAGGGGGTTGAACACTGAAGCTTTCTTT. Translated, it gives CASSLVGGRGLNTEAFF. J is TRBJ1-1 and V is TRBV13; tentative D call: TRBD1 (6 bases). The germline gives CDR1 PRHDT, CDR2 FYEKMQ (reference sequence). V shed 1 base and J shed 0 bases, with 15 bases lying between them. The CDR3 runs to 17 residues.

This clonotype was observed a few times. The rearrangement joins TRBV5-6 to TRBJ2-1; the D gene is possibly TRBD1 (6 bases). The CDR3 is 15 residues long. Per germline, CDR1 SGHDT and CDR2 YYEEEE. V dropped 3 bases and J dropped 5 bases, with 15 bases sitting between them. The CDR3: CASSYRDKWNNEQFF. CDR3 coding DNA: TGTGCCAGCAGCTACCGGGACAAGTGGAACAATGAGCAGTTCTTC.

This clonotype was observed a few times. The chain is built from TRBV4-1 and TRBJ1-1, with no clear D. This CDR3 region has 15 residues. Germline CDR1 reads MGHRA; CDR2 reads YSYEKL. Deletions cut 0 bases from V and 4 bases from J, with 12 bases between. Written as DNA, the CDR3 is TGCGCCAGCAGCCAAGATTTTTTGCGAGGCACTGAAGCTTTCTTT. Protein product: CASSQDFLRGTEAFF.

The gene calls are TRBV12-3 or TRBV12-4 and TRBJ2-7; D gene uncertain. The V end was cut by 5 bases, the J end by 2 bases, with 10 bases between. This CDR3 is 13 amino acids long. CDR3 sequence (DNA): TGTGCCAGCAGTGGGAACGGAACCTACGAGCAGTACTTC. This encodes CASSGNGTYEQYF.

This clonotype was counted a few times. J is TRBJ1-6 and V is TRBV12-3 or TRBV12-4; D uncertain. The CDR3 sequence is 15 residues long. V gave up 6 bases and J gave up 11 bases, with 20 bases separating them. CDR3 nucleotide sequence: TGTGCCAGCAGCCGGGCCCGGGCCCATCGCGCACCCCTCCACTTT. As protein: CASSRARAHRAPLHF.

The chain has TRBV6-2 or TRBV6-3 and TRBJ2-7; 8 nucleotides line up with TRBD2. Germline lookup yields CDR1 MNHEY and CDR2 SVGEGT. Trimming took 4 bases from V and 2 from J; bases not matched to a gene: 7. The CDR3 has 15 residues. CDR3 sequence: CASSSVPGLAYEQYF. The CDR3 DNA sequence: TGTGCCAGCAGTTCCGTCCCGGGACTAGCCTACGAGCAGTACTTC.

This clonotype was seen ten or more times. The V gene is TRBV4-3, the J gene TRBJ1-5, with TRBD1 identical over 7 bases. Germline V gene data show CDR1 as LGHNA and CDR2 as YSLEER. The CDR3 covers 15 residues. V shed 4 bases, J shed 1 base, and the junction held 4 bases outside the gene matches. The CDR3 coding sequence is TGCGCCAGCAGCCCGGTGACAGGGAGCAATCAGCCCCAGCATTTT. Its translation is CASSPVTGSNQPQHF.